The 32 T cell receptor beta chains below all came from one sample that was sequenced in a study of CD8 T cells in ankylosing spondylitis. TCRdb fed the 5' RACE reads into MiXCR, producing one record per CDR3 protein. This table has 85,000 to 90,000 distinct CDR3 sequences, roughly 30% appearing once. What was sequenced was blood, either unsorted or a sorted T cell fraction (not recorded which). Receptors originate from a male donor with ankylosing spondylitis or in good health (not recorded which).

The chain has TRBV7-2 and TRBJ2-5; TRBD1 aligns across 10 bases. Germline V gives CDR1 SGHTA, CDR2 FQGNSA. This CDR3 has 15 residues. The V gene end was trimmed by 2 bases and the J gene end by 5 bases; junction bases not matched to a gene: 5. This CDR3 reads CASSLRQGARETQYF. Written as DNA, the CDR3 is TGTGCCAGCAGCTTAAGACAGGGGGCGAGGGAGACCCAGTACTTC.

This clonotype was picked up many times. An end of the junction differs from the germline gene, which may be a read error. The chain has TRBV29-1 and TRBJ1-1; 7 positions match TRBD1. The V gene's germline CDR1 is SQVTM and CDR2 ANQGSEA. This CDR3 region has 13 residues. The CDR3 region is CSVGAQGNAEAFF. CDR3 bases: TGCAGCGTTGGAGCACAGGGGAACGCTGAAGCTTTCTTT.

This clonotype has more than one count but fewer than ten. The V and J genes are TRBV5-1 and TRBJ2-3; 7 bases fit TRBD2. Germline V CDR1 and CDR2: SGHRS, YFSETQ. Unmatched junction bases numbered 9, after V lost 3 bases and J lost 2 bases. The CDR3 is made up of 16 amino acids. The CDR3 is CASSSSGAGFTDTQYF. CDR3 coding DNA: TGCGCCAGCAGCTCCAGTGGAGCGGGGTTCACAGATACGCAGTATTTT.

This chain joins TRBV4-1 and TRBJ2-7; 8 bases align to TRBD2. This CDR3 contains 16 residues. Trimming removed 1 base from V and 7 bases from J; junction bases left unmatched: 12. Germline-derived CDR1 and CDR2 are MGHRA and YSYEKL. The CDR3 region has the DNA TGCGCCAGCAGCCAAGCTCTGGCGGGAGGCCCCGCTGAGCAGTACTTC. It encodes CASSQALAGGPAEQYF.

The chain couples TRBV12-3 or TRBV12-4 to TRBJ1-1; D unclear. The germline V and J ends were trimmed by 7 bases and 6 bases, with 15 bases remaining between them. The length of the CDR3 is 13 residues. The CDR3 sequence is CASMLPRIPEAFF. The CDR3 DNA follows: TGTGCCAGCATGCTTCCCAGGATCCCTGAAGCTTTCTTT.

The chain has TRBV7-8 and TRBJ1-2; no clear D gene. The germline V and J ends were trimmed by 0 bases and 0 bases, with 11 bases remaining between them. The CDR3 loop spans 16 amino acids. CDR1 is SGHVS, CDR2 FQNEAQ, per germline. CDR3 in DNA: TGTGCCAGCAGCTTAGCGCGGGAGAGTCCTAACTATGGCTACACCTTC. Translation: CASSLARESPNYGYTF.

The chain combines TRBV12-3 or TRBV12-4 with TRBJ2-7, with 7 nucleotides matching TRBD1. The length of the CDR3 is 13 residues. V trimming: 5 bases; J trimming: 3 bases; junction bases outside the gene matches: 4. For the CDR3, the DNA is TGTGCCAGCAGTCCCGGGACAGACTACGAGCAGTACGTC. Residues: CASSPGTDYEQYV.

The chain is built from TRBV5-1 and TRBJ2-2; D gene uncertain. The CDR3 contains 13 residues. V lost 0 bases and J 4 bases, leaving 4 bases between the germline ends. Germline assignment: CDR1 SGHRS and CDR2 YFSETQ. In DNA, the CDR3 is TGCGCCAGCAGCTTGGCCACCACCGGGGAGCTGTTTTTT. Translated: CASSLATTGELFF. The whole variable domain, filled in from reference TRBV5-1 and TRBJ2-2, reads KAGVTQTPRYLIKTRGQQVTLSCSPISGHRSVSWYQQTPGQGLQFLFEYFSETQRNKGNFPGRFSGRQFSNSRSEMNVSTLELGDSALYLCASSLATTGELFFGEGSRLTVL.

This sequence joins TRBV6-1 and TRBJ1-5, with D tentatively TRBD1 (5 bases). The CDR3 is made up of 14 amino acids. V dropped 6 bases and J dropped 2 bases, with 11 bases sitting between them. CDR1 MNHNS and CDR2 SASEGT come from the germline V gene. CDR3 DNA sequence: TGTGCCAGCAGCCGGGGACGGGGCAATCAGCCCCAGCATTTT. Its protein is CASSRGRGNQPQHF.

The DNA of the CDR3 is TGTGCCAGCAGCAAACTAGCGGGAGAAACCTACAATGAGCAGTTCTTC. The encoded protein is CASSKLAGETYNEQFF. The rearrangement links TRBV7-3 to TRBJ2-1; 11 nucleotides line up with TRBD2. Germline lookup yields CDR1 SGHTA and CDR2 FQGTGA. With V trimmed by 5 bases and J by 2 bases, 5 bases remained unmatched. The CDR3 consists of 16 residues.

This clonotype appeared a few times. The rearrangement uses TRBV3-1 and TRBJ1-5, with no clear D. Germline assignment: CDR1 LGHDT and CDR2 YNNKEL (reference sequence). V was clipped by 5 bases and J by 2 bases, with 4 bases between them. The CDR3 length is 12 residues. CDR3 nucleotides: TGTGCCAGCAGCAGGGGCAATCAGCCCCAGCATTTT. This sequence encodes CASSRGNQPQHF. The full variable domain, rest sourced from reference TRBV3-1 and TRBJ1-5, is DTAVSQTPKYLVTQMGNDKSIKCEQNLGHDTMYWYKQDSKKFLKIMFSYNNKELIINETVPNRFSPKSPDKAHLNLHINSLELGDSAVYFCASSRGNQPQHFGDGTRLSIL.

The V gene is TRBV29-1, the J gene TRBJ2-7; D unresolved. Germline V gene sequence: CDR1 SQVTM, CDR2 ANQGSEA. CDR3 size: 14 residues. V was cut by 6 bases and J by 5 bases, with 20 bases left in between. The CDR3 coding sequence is TGCAGCGTCCTTTCCCAGGAGATCTGGAACGAGCAGTACTTC. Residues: CSVLSQEIWNEQYF.

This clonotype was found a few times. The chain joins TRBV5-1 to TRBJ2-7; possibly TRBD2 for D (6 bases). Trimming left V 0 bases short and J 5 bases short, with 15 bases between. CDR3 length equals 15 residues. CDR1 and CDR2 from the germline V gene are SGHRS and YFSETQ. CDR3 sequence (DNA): TGCGCCAGCAGCTTGGGAATTGGCGGGATCAACGAGCAGTACTTC. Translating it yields CASSLGIGGINEQYF. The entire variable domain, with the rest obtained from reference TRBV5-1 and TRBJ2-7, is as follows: KAGVTQTPRYLIKTRGQQVTLSCSPISGHRSVSWYQQTPGQGLQFLFEYFSETQRNKGNFPGRFSGRQFSNSRSEMNVSTLELGDSALYLCASSLGIGGINEQYFGPGTRLTVT.

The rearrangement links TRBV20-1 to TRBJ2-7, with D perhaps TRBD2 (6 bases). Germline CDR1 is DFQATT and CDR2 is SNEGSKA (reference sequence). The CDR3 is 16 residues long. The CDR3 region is CCARPLFRGTSYEQYV. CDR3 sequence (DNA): TGCTGTGCTAGGCCCCTTTTTCGGGGGACCTCCTACGAGCAGTACGTC.

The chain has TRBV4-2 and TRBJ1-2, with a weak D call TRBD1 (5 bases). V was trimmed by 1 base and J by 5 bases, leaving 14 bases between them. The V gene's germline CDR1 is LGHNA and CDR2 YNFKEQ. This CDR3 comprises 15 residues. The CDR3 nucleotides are TGTGCCAGCAGCCAAGCTTCGGGGCTAAATTATGGCTACACCTTC. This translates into CASSQASGLNYGYTF.

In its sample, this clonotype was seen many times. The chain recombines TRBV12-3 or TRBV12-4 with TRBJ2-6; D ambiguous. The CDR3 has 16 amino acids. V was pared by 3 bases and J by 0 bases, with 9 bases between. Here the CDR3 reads CASSLGTSSGANVLTF. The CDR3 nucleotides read TGTGCCAGCAGTTTGGGAACAAGCTCTGGGGCCAACGTCCTGACTTTC.

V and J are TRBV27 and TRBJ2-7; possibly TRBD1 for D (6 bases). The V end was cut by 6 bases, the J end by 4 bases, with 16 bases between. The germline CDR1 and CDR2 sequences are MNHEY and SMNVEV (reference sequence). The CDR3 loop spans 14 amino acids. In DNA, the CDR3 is TGTGCCAGCAGGAAACAGGGTTCGGAATACGAGCAGTACTTC. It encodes CASRKQGSEYEQYF.

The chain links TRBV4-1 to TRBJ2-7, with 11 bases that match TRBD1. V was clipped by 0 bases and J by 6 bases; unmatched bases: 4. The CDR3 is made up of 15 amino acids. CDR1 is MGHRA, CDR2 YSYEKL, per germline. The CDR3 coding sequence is TGCGCCAGCAGCCAAGATAAGGGGACAGGGGGCGAGCAGTACTTC. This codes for CASSQDKGTGGEQYF.

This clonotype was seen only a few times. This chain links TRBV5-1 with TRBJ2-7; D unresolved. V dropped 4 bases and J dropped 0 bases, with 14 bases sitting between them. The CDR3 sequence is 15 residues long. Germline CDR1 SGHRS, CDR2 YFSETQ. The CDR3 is CASSPPFPSSYEQYF. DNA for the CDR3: TGCGCCAGCAGCCCCCCGTTCCCCAGCTCCTACGAGCAGTACTTC.

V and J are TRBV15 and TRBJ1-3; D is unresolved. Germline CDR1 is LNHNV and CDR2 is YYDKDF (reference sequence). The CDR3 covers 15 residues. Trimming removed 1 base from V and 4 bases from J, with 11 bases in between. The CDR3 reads CATSRARGSGNTIYF. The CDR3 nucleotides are TGTGCCACCAGCAGAGCGCGAGGGTCAGGAAACACCATATATTTT. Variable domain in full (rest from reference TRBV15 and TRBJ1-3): DAMVIQNPRYQVTQFGKPVTLSCSQTLNHNVMYWYQQKSSQAPKLLFHYYDKDFNNEADTPDNFQSRRPNTSFCFLDIRSPGLGDTAMYLCATSRARGSGNTIYFGEGSWLTVV.

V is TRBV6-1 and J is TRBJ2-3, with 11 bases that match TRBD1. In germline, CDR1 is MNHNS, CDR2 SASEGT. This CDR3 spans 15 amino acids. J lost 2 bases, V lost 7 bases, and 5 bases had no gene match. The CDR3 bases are TGTGCCAGCACGACGGGACAGGGGGTCACAGATACGCAGTATTTT. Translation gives CASTTGQGVTDTQYF.

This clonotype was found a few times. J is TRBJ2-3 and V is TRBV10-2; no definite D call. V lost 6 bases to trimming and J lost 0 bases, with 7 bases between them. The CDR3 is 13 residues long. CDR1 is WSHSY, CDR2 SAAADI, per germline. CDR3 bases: TGCGCCAGCAGCTTTGGAAGCACAGATACGCAGTATTTT. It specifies CASSFGSTDTQYF.

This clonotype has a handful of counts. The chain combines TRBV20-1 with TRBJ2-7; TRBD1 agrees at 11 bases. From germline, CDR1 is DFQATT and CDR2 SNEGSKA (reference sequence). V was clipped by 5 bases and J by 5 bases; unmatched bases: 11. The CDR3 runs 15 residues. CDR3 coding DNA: TGCAGTGCTGCAGAGGTTAGGACAGGGGGCAACGAGCAGTACTTC. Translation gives CSAAEVRTGGNEQYF.

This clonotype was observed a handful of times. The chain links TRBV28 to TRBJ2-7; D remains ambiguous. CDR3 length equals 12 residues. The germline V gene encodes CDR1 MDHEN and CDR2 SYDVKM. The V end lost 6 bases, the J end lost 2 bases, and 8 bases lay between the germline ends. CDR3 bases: TGTGCCAGCAGGTCCCGCGCCTACGAGCAGTACGTC. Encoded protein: CASRSRAYEQYV.

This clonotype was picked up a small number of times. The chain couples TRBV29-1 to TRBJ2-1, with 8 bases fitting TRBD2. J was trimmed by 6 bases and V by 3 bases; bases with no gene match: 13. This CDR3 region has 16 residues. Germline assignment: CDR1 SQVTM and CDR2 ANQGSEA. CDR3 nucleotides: TGCAGCGTTGAGGGTCACGGGCTAGCGGGCGTCAATGAGCAGTTCTTC. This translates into CSVEGHGLAGVNEQFF.

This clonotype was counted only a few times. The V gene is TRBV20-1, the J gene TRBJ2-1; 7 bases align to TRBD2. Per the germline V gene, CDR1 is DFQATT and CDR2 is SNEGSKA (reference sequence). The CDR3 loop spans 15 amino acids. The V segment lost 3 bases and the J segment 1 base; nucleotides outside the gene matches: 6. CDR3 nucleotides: TGCAGTGCTAGTAAAGGAGCGGGATCCTACAATGAGCAGTTCTTC. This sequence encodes CSASKGAGSYNEQFF.

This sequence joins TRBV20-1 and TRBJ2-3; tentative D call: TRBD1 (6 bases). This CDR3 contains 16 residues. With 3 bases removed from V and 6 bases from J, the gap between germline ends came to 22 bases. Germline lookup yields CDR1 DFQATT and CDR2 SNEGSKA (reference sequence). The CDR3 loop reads CSASDLTGLGMDTQYF. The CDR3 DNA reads TGCAGTGCTAGCGACTTAACAGGGTTGGGGATGGATACGCAGTATTTT.

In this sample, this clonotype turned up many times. CDR3 bases: TGCAGTGCTAGAGATCCGCTCACCGGGGAGCTGTTTTTT. It translates to CSARDPLTGELFF. This chain joins TRBV20-1 and TRBJ2-2; no firm D call. From germline, CDR1 is DFQATT and CDR2 SNEGSKA (reference sequence). This CDR3 has 13 amino acids. Trimming pared 0 bases from V and 4 bases from J, leaving 6 bases between.

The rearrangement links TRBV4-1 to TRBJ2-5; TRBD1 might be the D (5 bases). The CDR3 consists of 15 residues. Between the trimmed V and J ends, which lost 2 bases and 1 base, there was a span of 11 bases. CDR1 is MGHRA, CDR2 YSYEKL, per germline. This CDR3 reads CASSQPLQVQETQYF. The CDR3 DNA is TGCGCCAGCAGCCAACCTCTACAGGTCCAAGAGACCCAGTACTTC.

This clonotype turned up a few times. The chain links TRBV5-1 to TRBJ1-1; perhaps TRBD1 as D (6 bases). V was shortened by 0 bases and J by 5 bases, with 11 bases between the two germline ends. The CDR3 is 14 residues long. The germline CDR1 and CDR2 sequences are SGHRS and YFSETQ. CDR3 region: CASSLEQGETEAFF. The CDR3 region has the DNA TGCGCCAGCAGCTTGGAACAGGGCGAAACTGAAGCTTTCTTT.

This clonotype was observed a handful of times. The CDR3 DNA follows: TGCGCCAGCAGTCCCGGAGGGACAGGGGGACTGAACACTGAAGCTTTCTTT. Amino acids: CASSPGGTGGLNTEAFF. V and J are TRBV23-1 and TRBJ1-1; 11 positions agree with TRBD1. TRBV23-1 carries the ORF label, with uncertain function. The length of the CDR3 is 17 residues. V was pared by 4 bases and J by 0 bases, with 7 bases of the junction left unmatched.

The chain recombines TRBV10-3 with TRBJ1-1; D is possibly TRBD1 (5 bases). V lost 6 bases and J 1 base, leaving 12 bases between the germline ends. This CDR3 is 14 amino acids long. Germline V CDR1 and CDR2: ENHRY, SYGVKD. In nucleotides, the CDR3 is TGTGCCATCAGGGACCCTGGACAGAACACTGAAGCTTTCTTT. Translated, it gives CAIRDPGQNTEAFF.